These 28 T cell receptor beta chains were all obtained from the same sample, sequenced in a study of monozygotic twins with inflammatory bowel disease. TCRdb processed the 5' RACE reads again and assigns one entry to each CDR3 protein, with no DNA. The sample shows some 400,000 distinct CDR3 sequences, and 2% to 2.5% sits with its ten largest clones. Sequenced: blood. Receptor source: a human donor with ulcerative colitis or Crohn's disease, or a healthy co-twin of an affected twin (not recorded which).

The rearrangement links TRBV7-9 to TRBJ2-7. The CDR3 is 15 residues long. Germline assignment: CDR1 SEHNR and CDR2 FQNEAQ (reference sequence). The CDR3 sequence is CASSSSFSRTYEQYF.

The gene calls are TRBV5-1 and TRBJ1-3. The germline V gene has CDR1 SGHRS and CDR2 YFSETQ. The CDR3 extends over 16 amino acids. CDR3 sequence: CASSLGADPSGNTICF.

The V call is TRBV7-6, the J call TRBJ2-5; TCRdb's D call of TRBD1 is untestable without DNA. The CDR3 has 13 residues. From germline, CDR1 is SGHVS and CDR2 FNYEAQ. The CDR3 loop is CASSLVGDETQYF.

The J gene is TRBJ1-6, the V gene TRBV14. The CDR3 loop spans 13 amino acids. The germline CDR1 and CDR2 sequences are SGHDN and FVKESK. This CDR3 is CASRAVDNSPLHF.

The rearrangement uses TRBV12-3 or TRBV12-4 and TRBJ2-2; TCRdb's D call, TRBD1, is unchecked because there is no DNA. The CDR3 sequence is 16 residues long. The CDR3 reads CASSFRTGRNTGELFF.

The chain uses TRBV20-1 and TRBJ2-7; TCRdb gives TRBD2 as the D gene, but with no DNA this cannot be confirmed. This CDR3 is 15 amino acids long. Germline V lookup: CDR1 DFQATT, CDR2 SNEGSKA (reference sequence). CDR3 residues: CSAREGGSGSYEQYF.

Here the CDR3 reads CASSLSRGGTEAFF. The chain carries TRBV27 and TRBJ1-1; without DNA, the TCRdb call of TRBD1 cannot be checked. Germline assignment: CDR1 MNHEY and CDR2 SMNVEV (reference sequence). The CDR3 spans 14 residues.

V usage is TRBV28 and J usage is TRBJ1-2; TCRdb outputs TRBD1, but without DNA this stays unchecked. Germline V gene data show CDR1 as MDHEN and CDR2 as SYDVKM. The CDR3 is 16 amino acids. The CDR3 is CASSLYGGGGVYGYTF.

The chain recombines TRBV7-8 with TRBJ1-5; there is no DNA to check the TCRdb D call of TRBD1. CDR3 length: 15 residues. CDR1 and CDR2 (germline): SGHVS, FQNEAQ. CDR3 sequence: CASSQGRQGNQPQHF.

J is TRBJ2-2 and V is TRBV5-1. CDR1 is SGHRS and CDR2 is YFSETQ in the germline V gene. The CDR3 length is 15 residues. CDR3 loop: CASSLGAPNTGELFF.

The chain links TRBV7-2 to TRBJ2-3. The CDR3 runs 17 residues. The germline CDR1 and CDR2 sequences are SGHTA and FQGNSA. This CDR3 reads CASSLSSLAVGTDTQYF. Drawing the rest from reference TRBV7-2 and TRBJ2-3, the complete variable domain is GAGVSQSPSNKVTEKGKDVELRCDPISGHTALYWYRQSLGQGLEFLIYFQGNSAPDKSGLPSDRFSAERTGGSVSTLTIQRTQQEDSAVYLCASSLSSLAVGTDTQYFGPGTRLTVL.

This chain uses TRBV15 with TRBJ2-7; without DNA, the TCRdb call of TRBD1 cannot be checked. The germline V gene has CDR1 LNHNV and CDR2 YYDKDF (reference sequence). The CDR3 has 14 amino acids. CDR3 protein: CATSTGTPFYEQYF.

The gene calls are TRBV15 and TRBJ2-1; TCRdb's D gene call, TRBD2, goes unchecked for lack of DNA. The CDR3 has 17 residues. From germline, CDR1 is LNHNV and CDR2 YYDKDF (reference sequence). The CDR3 sequence: CATSRGITSGGYNEQFF.

The chain recombines TRBV28 with TRBJ1-2; TCRdb reports TRBD1, a call that lacks DNA to check it against. This CDR3 has 15 residues. CDR1 and CDR2 from the germline V gene are MDHEN and SYDVKM. CDR3 in amino acids: CASRGQADSNYGYTF.

J is TRBJ2-7 and V is TRBV15. The CDR3 totals 14 residues. Germline loops: CDR1 LNHNV, CDR2 YYDKDF (reference sequence). The CDR3 spells CATRTSGVSYEQYF.

CDR3 region: CASSQGAIVRYEQYF. The chain combines TRBV3-1 with TRBJ2-7; without DNA, the TCRdb call of TRBD1 cannot be checked. The germline V gene encodes CDR1 LGHDT and CDR2 YNNKEL (reference sequence). The CDR3 consists of 15 residues.

The rearrangement uses TRBV28 and TRBJ2-5; TCRdb proposes TRBD2, but this gene call is untestable without DNA. This CDR3 has 18 amino acids. Germline V gene sequence: CDR1 MDHEN, CDR2 SYDVKM. CDR3 amino acids: CASSLGRVLGGNQETQYF.

This sequence joins TRBV7-2 and TRBJ1-1. Germline assignment: CDR1 SGHTA and CDR2 FQGNSA. CDR3 length equals 14 residues. This chain's CDR3 is CASRPSQFIGEAFF. Full variable domain (missing parts from reference TRBV7-2 and TRBJ1-1): GAGVSQSPSNKVTEKGKDVELRCDPISGHTALYWYRQSLGQGLEFLIYFQGNSAPDKSGLPSDRFSAERTGGSVSTLTIQRTQQEDSAVYLCASRPSQFIGEAFFGQGTRLTVV.

The V call is TRBV20-1, the J call TRBJ2-1. Germline CDR1 and CDR2: DFQATT and SNEGSKA (reference sequence). The CDR3 runs to 14 residues. The CDR3 protein is CSARNPTLYNEQFF.

This rearrangement joins TRBV2 to TRBJ2-2; TCRdb outputs TRBD1, but without DNA this stays unchecked. CDR1 and CDR2 from the germline V gene are SNHLY and FYNNEI. The CDR3 has 15 residues. The CDR3: CASTRQGHNTGELFF.

The V gene is TRBV10-3, the J gene TRBJ2-1; TCRdb outputs TRBD1, but without DNA this stays unchecked. CDR3 length: 15 amino acids. Germline V gene sequence: CDR1 ENHRY, CDR2 SYGVKD. The CDR3 loop reads CAISESGGGNNEQFF.

The chain has TRBV27 and TRBJ2-3; the D gene TCRdb calls, TRBD2, cannot be checked with no DNA. Germline loops: CDR1 MNHEY, CDR2 SMNVEV (reference sequence). This CDR3 is built from 15 residues. CDR3 protein: CASNLRSGGTDTQYF.

CDR3 region: CASSRPDRGDEQFF. This chain connects TRBV12-3 or TRBV12-4 to TRBJ2-1; TCRdb proposes TRBD1, but this gene call is untestable without DNA. The CDR3 has 14 amino acids.

V and J are TRBV30 and TRBJ2-1. The CDR3 length is 12 residues. The germline CDR1 and CDR2 sequences are GTSNPN and SVGIG (reference sequence). The CDR3 here is CAWSVQGNEQFF. The full variable domain, with the rest looked up from reference TRBV30 and TRBJ2-1, is SQTIHQWPATLVQPVGSPLSLECTVEGTSNPNLYWYRQAAGRGLQLLFYSVGIGQISSEVPQNLSASRPQDRQFILSSKKLLLSDSGFYLCAWSVQGNEQFFGPGTRLTVL.

J is TRBJ1-4 and V is TRBV12-3 or TRBV12-4; TCRdb lists TRBD1, though no DNA is available to test this call. CDR3 length equals 17 residues. CDR3 amino acids: CASSLDGAYATNEKLFF.

The V and J genes are TRBV24-1 and TRBJ1-2. There are 16 residues in the CDR3. Germline-derived CDR1 and CDR2 are KGHDR and SFDVKD. The CDR3 spells CATSGSRSNNYDGYTF.

The V call is TRBV6-1, the J call TRBJ1-2; the TCRdb call, TRBD1, lacks DNA for checking. The CDR3 is 14 amino acids. CDR1 and CDR2 (germline): MNHNS, SASEGT. The chain's CDR3 is CASSRRQGLYGYTF.

V usage is TRBV18 and J usage is TRBJ2-5; TCRdb designates TRBD2, a call that cannot be tested without DNA. CDR3 length: 15 amino acids. Germline assignment: CDR1 KGHSH and CDR2 LQKENI. The CDR3 sequence: CASSRSRLEGGTQYF.